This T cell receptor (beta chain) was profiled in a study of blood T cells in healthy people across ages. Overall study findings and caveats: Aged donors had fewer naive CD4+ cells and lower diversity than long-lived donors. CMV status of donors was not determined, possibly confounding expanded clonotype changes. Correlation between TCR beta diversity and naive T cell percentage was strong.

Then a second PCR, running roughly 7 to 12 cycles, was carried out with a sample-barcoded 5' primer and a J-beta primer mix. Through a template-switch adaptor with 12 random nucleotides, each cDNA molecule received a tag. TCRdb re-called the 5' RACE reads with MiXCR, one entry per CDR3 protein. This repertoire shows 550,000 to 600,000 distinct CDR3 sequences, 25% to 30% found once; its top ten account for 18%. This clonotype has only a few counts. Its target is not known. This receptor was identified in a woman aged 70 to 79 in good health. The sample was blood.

The CDR3 is CASSWSAMSSYNEQFF. CDR3 bases: TGTGCCAGCAGCTGGTCGGCGATGAGCTCCTACAATGAGCAGTTCTTC. The rearrangement uses TRBV7-3 and TRBJ2-1; D ambiguous. V lost 4 bases, J lost 0 bases, and 13 bases lay in between. The germline V gene has CDR1 SGHTA and CDR2 FQGTGA. CDR3 length equals 16 residues.